This T cell receptor (beta chain) came from a study of cytomegalovirus exposure and HLA in healthy donors. Overall study context: The approximately 130 validation repertoires were reported in a later analysis to have been generated on the same platform as the roughly 700 first-cohort repertoires.

Sequencing was performed with immunoSEQ multiplex PCR; in TCRdb, only in-frame clones are kept and a portion is missing. Among approximately 200,000 clones listed, just over 85% were seen once. The study, taken as a whole, reports: Most TCR sequences were rare, but some public TCRs occurred in many donors.

The CDR3 length is 17 residues. V shed 1 base, J shed 5 bases, and the junction held 9 bases outside the gene matches. Germline CDR1 reads SGHTS; CDR2 reads YDEGEE. In regard to this clone: Its antigen is not known.

The chain has TRBV5-8 and TRBJ2-5, with 12 bases lining up with TRBD2. What was sequenced was PBMCs. The TCR was taken from a woman in her late teens or twenties in good health and CMV-seronegative. CDR3 nucleotide sequence: TGTGCCAGCAGCTTGCTACCTAGCGGGAGGGCCAGGGAGACCCAGTACTTC. Its translation is CASSLLPSGRARETQYF. Supplemented by reference TRBV5-8 and TRBJ2-5, the full variable domain reads EAGVTQSPTHLIKTRGQQATLRCSPISGHTSVYWYQQALGLGLQFLLWYDEGEERNRGNFPPRFSGRQFPNYSSELNVNALELEDSALYLCASSLLPSGRARETQYFGPGTRLLVL.